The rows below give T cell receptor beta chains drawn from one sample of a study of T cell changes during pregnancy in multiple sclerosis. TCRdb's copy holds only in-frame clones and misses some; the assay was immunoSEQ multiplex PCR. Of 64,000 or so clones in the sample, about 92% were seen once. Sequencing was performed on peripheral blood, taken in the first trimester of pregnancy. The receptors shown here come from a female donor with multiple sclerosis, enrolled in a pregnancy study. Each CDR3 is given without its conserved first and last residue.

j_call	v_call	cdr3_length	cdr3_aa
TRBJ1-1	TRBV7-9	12	ASSHTVLGLEAF
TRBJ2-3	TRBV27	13	ASRLAGGHTDTQY
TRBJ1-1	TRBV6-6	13	ASRNPGQPNTEAF
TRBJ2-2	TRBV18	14	ASSRLAGTNTGELF
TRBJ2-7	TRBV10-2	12	ASSRLAGSYEQY
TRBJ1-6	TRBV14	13	ASSQPTGSHSPLH
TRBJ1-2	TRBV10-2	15	ASSDNPSGQGAGGYT
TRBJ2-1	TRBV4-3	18	ASSQGAGLASSLTYNEQF
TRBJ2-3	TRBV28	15	ASSFGRLAGGKDTQY
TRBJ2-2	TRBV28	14	ASSKPIRGRTGELF
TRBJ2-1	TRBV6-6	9	ASSWTEEQF
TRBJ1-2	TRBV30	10	AWGGGGQGYT
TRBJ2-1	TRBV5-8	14	ASSWKTSGRINEQF
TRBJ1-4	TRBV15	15	ATSRGDRGTRDEKLF
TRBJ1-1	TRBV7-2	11	ASSSGQRYEAF
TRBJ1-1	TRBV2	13	ASRRRTGSGTEAF
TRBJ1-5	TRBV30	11	AWSVDKTRPQH
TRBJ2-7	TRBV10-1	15	ASSEWDRGQPYYEQY
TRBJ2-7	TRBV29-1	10	SVVRGSHEQY
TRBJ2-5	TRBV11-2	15	ASSPRGRQGRRETQY
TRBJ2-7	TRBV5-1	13	ASSWLPGQGYEQY
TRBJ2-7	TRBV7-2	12	ASSPREVRYEQY
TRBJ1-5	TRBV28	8	ASSRGPQH
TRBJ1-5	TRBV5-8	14	ASSAPGQGANQPQH
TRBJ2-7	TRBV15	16	ATSRDVRAGLSSYEQY
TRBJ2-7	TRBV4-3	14	ASSQNAGTGFNEQY
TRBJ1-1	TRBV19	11	ATLWTGRTEAF
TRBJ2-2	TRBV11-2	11	ASSFLRTGELF
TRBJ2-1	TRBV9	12	ASSVATSGSEQF
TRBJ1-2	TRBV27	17	ASSPFPGHAEPGNYGYT
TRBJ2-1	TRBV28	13	ASSLSSGRIHEQF
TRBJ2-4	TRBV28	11	ASGRQGQNIQY
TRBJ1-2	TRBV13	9	ASPSSFGYT
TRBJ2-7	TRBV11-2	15	ASSLDRTSGRTYEQY
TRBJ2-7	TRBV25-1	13	ASSELGTASYEQY
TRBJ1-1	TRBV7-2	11	ASSRQGNTEAF
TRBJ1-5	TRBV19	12	ASRGREVNQPQH
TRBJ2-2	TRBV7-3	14	ASSSQGQINTGELF
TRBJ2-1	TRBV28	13	ASSTGLAAYNEQF
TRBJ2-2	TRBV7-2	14	ASSPRAGENTGELF
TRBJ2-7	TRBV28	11	ASSLAREYEQY
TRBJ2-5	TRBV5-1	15	ASSLSLGQGARETQY
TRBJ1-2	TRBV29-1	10	SVGRQVDGYT
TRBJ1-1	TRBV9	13	ASSAGTGEDTEAF
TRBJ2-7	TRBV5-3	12	ATRAGQISYEQY
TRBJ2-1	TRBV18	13	ASSPLESGLGEQF
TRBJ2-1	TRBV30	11	AWSGTGGPFRF
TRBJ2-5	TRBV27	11	ASSLNVRETQY
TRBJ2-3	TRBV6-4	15	ASSPGLAGEGQDTQY
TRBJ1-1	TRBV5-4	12	ASSLVVGDTEAF